One T cell receptor beta chain is described in this entry. Authors' analysis steps: Counts of nucleated cells, estimated from reference gene primer amplification, were obtained. Libraries were prepared by immunoSEQ multiplex PCR; TCRdb keeps only in-frame clonotypes and omits some of them. V, J and clone size reflect that table, while D and trimming were determined from the DNA. The sample has 65,000 to 95,000 clones; 88% are singletons. This sample was included in a study of blood T cell repertoires in COVID-19. Across the whole study: Both acute and convalescent COVID-19 samples were obtained from the United States, Italy and Spain. T cells, B-cell-depleted T cells, or PBMCs supplied cDNA or gDNA.

What was sequenced was peripheral blood. This clonotype was sampled from a man aged 65 to 79 with acute or convalescent COVID-19.

The CDR3 spells CASHHSGGARTGELFF. Here the CDR3 DNA reads TGTGCCAGCCACCACTCGGGGGGCGCACGGACCGGGGAGCTGTTTTTT. The chain combines TRBV7-9 with TRBJ2-2, with D perhaps matching TRBD2 (7 bases). V lost 8 bases and J lost 5, with 21 bases in between. The germline V gene has CDR1 SEHNR and CDR2 FQNEAQ (reference sequence). The length of the CDR3 is 16 residues.